This T cell receptor (beta chain) stems from a study of T-cell reconstitution after alpha-beta-depleted transplantation in children. Deletions cut 3 bases from V and 5 bases from J, with 17 bases between. From germline, CDR1 is SGHRS and CDR2 YFSETQ. This CDR3 has 15 residues. The TCRbeta library was prepared with unique molecular identifiers. MiXCR, run by TCRdb on the PCR reads, gives a single entry per CDR3 protein. The sample holds a few hundred thousand distinct CDR3 sequences, 25% to 30% seen once. The TCR sequence derives from a boy younger than two with Wiskott-Aldrich syndrome, due to receive a stem cell transplant. This specimen was PBMCs, taken before TCRalphabeta/CD19-depleted stem cell transplant. The genes are TRBV5-1 and TRBJ2-5; no firm D call. DNA for the CDR3: TGCGCCAGCAGCTCGGCCGGGCTCCCGCGGGAGACCCAGTACTTC. Translation gives CASSSAGLPRETQYF.